This TCR beta chain was recovered during a study of T-cell memory formation after mild COVID-19. TCRdb itself ran the 5' RACE reads through MiXCR, one entry per CDR3 protein. The table has about 500,000 distinct CDR3 sequences, roughly 21% seen once; the top ten hold approximately 13%. Germline loops: CDR1 MNHEY, CDR2 SVGAGI. This CDR3 spans 15 amino acids. V was trimmed by 5 bases and J by 5 bases, leaving 18 bases between them. The sample taken for sequencing was PBMCs or a T cell subset sorted from them (not recorded which). The source of this sequence is an adult woman who had mild COVID-19 (a few samples of this study predate the infection). Cell type and time point are not known. V is TRBV6-5 and J is TRBJ2-5; the D is unclear. In DNA, the CDR3 is TGTGCCAGCAGTCCCCTAGACCCGCTCTGGGAGACCCAGTACTTC. This encodes CASSPLDPLWETQYF.